Included here is one T cell receptor beta chain sequence, with context. Here immunoSEQ multiplex PCR was the method, and the copy in TCRdb shows in-frame clones only, minus some. The data contain 90,000 to 100,000 clones, about 78% of them singletons. The data stem from a study of cytotoxic CD8 clonotypes in ibrutinib-treated CLL. Trimming removed 2 bases from V and 1 base from J, with 6 bases in between. The CDR3 sequence is 13 residues long. Germline CDR1 reads SGHRS; CDR2 reads YFSETQ. Sequences were derived from PBMCs, sampled after 12 months of ibrutinib treatment. The source of this sequence is a human donor with chronic lymphocytic leukemia. This sequence joins TRBV5-1 and TRBJ1-1; no clear D gene. CDR3 coding DNA: TGCGCCAGCAGCTTCAACTCGAACACTGAAGCTTTCTTT. Encoded protein: CASSFNSNTEAFF. The full variable domain, rest sourced from reference TRBV5-1 and TRBJ1-1, is KAGVTQTPRYLIKTRGQQVTLSCSPISGHRSVSWYQQTPGQGLQFLFEYFSETQRNKGNFPGRFSGRQFSNSRSEMNVSTLELGDSALYLCASSFNSNTEAFFGQGTRLTVV.